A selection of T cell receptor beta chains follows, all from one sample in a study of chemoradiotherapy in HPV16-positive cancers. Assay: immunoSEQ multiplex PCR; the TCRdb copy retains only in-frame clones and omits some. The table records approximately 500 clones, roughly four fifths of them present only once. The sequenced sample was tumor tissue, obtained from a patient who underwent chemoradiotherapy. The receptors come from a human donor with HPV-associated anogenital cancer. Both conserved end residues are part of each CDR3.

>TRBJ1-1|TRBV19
CASTPWGDTEAFF
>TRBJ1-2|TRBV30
CAWSVRWVGWVPSNYGYTF
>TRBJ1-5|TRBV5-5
CASSLGARGENQPQHF
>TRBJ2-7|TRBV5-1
CASSLEASGLTYEQYF
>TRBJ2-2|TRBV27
CASSPELGLGTGELFF
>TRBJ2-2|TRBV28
CASSSRTSGIGELFF
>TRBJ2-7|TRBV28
CASTPGTGQVEQYF
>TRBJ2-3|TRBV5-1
CASSHGQVSTDTQYF
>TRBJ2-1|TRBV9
CASSVGTSGIDEQFF
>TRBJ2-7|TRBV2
CASSVQEWEQYF
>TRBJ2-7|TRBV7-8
CASSVGAGGTEQYF
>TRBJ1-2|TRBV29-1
CSVEDLMGQGGPHGYTF
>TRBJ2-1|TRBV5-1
CASTQPTSSGEQFF
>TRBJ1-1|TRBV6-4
CASSIRNRGLGGGAFF
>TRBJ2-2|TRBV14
CASSQVGTSGVHRGAVF